The rows below give T cell receptor beta chains drawn from one sample of a study of shared clonotypes between healthy human individuals. The method was immunoSEQ multiplex PCR; TCRdb's version includes in-frame clones alone and lacks a portion of them. Of 950,000 to 1,200,000 clones in the sample, 70% to 80% were seen once. Source material: memory CD4+ T cells from PBMCs. Source of these receptors: a man between 18 and 29 years old in good health. Some clones in this sample may be carry-over from other donors' samples. Each CDR3 is given with its conserved first and last residue. The D gene is left open where the match is weak. Clone size appears in some rows only: once, few, many, or a class for an expanded clone.

CDR3aa	CDR3nt	d_gene	abundance	j_gene	v_gene
CASSRGGLRNQPQHF	TGTGCCAGCAGCCGAGGGGGACTGAGGAATCAGCCCCAGCATTTT	.	.	TRBJ1-5	TRBV5-6
CASTLTAYSNKPQHF	TGTGCCAGCACCCTGACAGCCTATAGCAATAAGCCCCAGCATTTT	.	.	TRBJ1-5	TRBV5-8
CASTSGGTGETQYF	TGTGCCAGCACCTCTGGCGGGACAGGGGAGACCCAGTACTTC	TRBD1	many	TRBJ2-5	TRBV7-2
CASSPPRRLNTEAFF	TGTGCCAGCAGCCCCCCGAGGAGACTGAACACTGAAGCTTTCTTT	.	once	TRBJ1-1	TRBV11-2
CASSRGQNFGDGELFF	TGTGCCAGCAGCAGGGGACAGAACTTTGGGGACGGGGAGCTGTTTTTT	TRBD1	.	TRBJ2-2	TRBV5-4
CASSYAGGDQPQHF	TGTGCCAGCTCATACGCAGGGGGCGATCAGCCCCAGCATTTT	TRBD1	.	TRBJ1-5	TRBV18
CASSSLLQGRRNEQFF	TGTGCCAGCAGCTCGCTCTTACAGGGGAGGAGGAATGAGCAGTTCTTC	.	.	TRBJ2-1	TRBV5-4
CASSLVAGYGQPQHF	TGTGCCAGCAGCTTAGTGGCAGGGTACGGTCAGCCCCAGCATTTT	.	.	TRBJ1-5	TRBV7-9
CAISEGDRAGNEQFF	TGTGCCATCAGTGAGGGGGACAGGGCAGGCAATGAGCAGTTCTTC	TRBD1	.	TRBJ2-1	TRBV10-3
CASSGTVSYQPQHF	TGTGCCAGTAGTGGGACTGTCTCTTATCAGCCCCAGCATTTT	.	few	TRBJ1-5	TRBV19
CASSLGAGPIYGYTF	TGTGCCAGCAGTTTGGGGGCAGGGCCCATCTATGGCTACACCTTC	.	.	TRBJ1-2	TRBV6-6
CASSKGTSYEQYF	TGTGCCAGCAGTAAAGGGACTTCCTACGAGCAGTACTTC	.	.	TRBJ2-7	TRBV11-2
CASRWGGFYGYTF	TGTGCCAGCAGATGGGGCGGCTTCTATGGCTACACCTTC	.	.	TRBJ1-2	TRBV28
CASSRLPGTVRIEQYF	TGTGCCAGCAGCCGTCTCCCCGGGACAGTAAGGATCGAGCAGTACTTC	TRBD1	.	TRBJ2-7	TRBV28
CASSLAPGLGGEQYF	TGCGCCAGCAGCTTGGCCCCCGGACTTGGCGGCGAGCAGTACTTC	.	.	TRBJ2-7	TRBV5-1
CASSYSGAGGQPQHF	TGTGCCAGCAGTTACAGTGGCGCCGGGGGTCAGCCCCAGCATTTT	.	.	TRBJ1-5	TRBV6-5
CASSLQGQFGKLFF	TGTGCCAGCAGTTTACAAGGACAGTTTGGGAAACTGTTTTTT	.	once	TRBJ1-4	TRBV27
CASTLRTATNEKLFF	TGTGCCAGCACCCTACGGACGGCAACTAATGAAAAACTGTTTTTT	.	.	TRBJ1-4	TRBV7-7
CASSGEFIGNEQFF	TGTGCCAGCAGTGGAGAATTTATCGGGAATGAGCAGTTCTTC	.	.	TRBJ2-1	TRBV6-1
CASSFTTGSGELFF	TGCGCCAGCAGCTTTACGACAGGGAGCGGGGAGCTGTTTTTT	TRBD1	.	TRBJ2-2	TRBV5-1
CATLLTRGTEAFF	TGTGCCACGCTGCTGACGAGGGGCACTGAAGCTTTCTTT	.	.	TRBJ1-1	TRBV15
CASSETPEGGYGYTF	TGTGCCAGCAGTGAAACGCCTGAGGGGGGTTATGGCTACACCTTC	.	.	TRBJ1-2	TRBV2
CASSQDDMGEQFF	TGTGCCAGCAGCCAGGACGACATGGGTGAGCAGTTCTTC	.	.	TRBJ2-1	TRBV7-7
CASSLQADTQYF	TGTGCCAGCAGCTTACAGGCAGATACGCAGTATTTT	.	.	TRBJ2-3	TRBV7-9
CASSLDSGSETQYF	TGTGCCAGCAGCTTAGATAGCGGGAGCGAGACCCAGTACTTC	TRBD2	.	TRBJ2-5	TRBV7-9
CASSSRLADPQETQYF	TGTGCCAGCAGCTCCCGACTAGCGGACCCCCAAGAGACCCAGTACTTC	TRBD2	.	TRBJ2-5	TRBV7-9
CASSSTLDSYNQPQHF	TGTGCCAGTAGTTCGACCTTGGACAGCTACAATCAGCCCCAGCATTTT	.	.	TRBJ1-5	TRBV19
CASRPGQVQNEKLFF	TGTGCCAGCAGACCCGGACAGGTCCAAAATGAAAAACTGTTTTTT	TRBD1	.	TRBJ1-4	TRBV28
CASSLTGNTEAFF	TGTGCCAGTAGTCTCACAGGTAACACTGAAGCTTTCTTT	.	.	TRBJ1-1	TRBV19
CASSLGAGQTQYF	TGCGCCAGCAGCTTGGGGGCAGGTCAGACCCAGTACTTC	.	.	TRBJ2-5	TRBV5-1
CASSSFGGTDTQYF	TGTGCCAGCAGCTCCTTCGGCGGCACAGATACGCAGTATTTT	.	.	TRBJ2-3	TRBV7-9
CATSRGQGMGEKLFF	TGTGCCACCAGCAGGGGACAGGGAATGGGGGAAAAACTGTTTTTT	TRBD1	few	TRBJ1-4	TRBV15
CASSLRTRDTQYF	TGTGCCAGCAGTTTGCGTACCAGAGATACGCAGTATTTT	.	.	TRBJ2-3	TRBV28
CASGLDLNEQFF	TGTGCTAGTGGTTTGGATCTCAATGAGCAGTTCTTC	.	.	TRBJ2-1	TRBV12-5
CASSPIGSATSYEQYF	TGTGCCAGCTCACCAATCGGTAGCGCTACCTCCTACGAGCAGTACTTC	.	once	TRBJ2-7	TRBV18
CASTPGGPYEQYF	TGCGCCAGCACCCCAGGGGGGCCCTACGAGCAGTACTTC	.	.	TRBJ2-7	TRBV5-1
CASSSGLAGSRIPETQYF	TGCGCCAGCAGCTCGGGACTAGCGGGGAGCAGGATTCCAGAGACCCAGTACTTC	TRBD2	.	TRBJ2-5	TRBV5-1
CASRGALSGNTIYF	TGCGCCAGCAGAGGGGCCCTCTCTGGAAACACCATATATTTT	.	.	TRBJ1-3	TRBV5-1
CASSSYRDRGYEQYF	TGTGCCAGCAGCTCATACCGGGACAGGGGATACGAGCAGTACTTC	TRBD1	.	TRBJ2-7	TRBV11-2
CSAGEMDRADEQYF	TGCAGCGCCGGTGAGATGGACAGGGCGGACGAGCAGTACTTC	TRBD1	.	TRBJ2-7	TRBV29-1
CASSLSVTPTDTQYF	TGTGCCAGCAGTTTATCAGTTACCCCCACAGATACGCAGTATTTT	.	.	TRBJ2-3	TRBV27
CASSLYGGDTEAFF	TGTGCCAGCAGCTTATATGGGGGGGACACTGAAGCTTTCTTT	.	.	TRBJ1-1	TRBV7-2
CASSHLTGDNEQFF	TGTGCCAGCAGCCACCTGACAGGGGACAATGAGCAGTTCTTC	TRBD1	.	TRBJ2-1	TRBV4-2
CASSQDLASGRVNEQFF	TGTGCCAGCAGCCAAGATCTGGCTAGCGGGAGGGTAAATGAGCAGTTCTTC	TRBD2	once	TRBJ2-1	TRBV4-2
CASREAGNTVYF	TGTGCCAGCAGGGAGGCTGGAAACACCGTATATTTT	.	.	TRBJ1-3	TRBV2
CASSEQQENTEAFF	TGCGCCAGCAGTGAGCAACAGGAGAACACTGAAGCTTTCTTT	.	.	TRBJ1-1	TRBV10-1
CASSFIRGAEKLFF	TGTGCCAGCAGCTTCATAAGGGGCGCTGAAAAACTGTTTTTT	.	.	TRBJ1-4	TRBV7-9
CASSPRGKVNTEAFF	TGTGCCAGCAGTCCCAGGGGAAAGGTGAACACTGAAGCTTTCTTT	.	.	TRBJ1-1	TRBV28